The 10 T cell receptor beta chains below were found in one sample sequenced in a study of blood T cell repertoires in COVID-19. Measured with immunoSEQ multiplex PCR; TCRdb has only the in-frame clones, and not every one. The table has hundreds of thousands of clones, around nine tenths seen once. Sequencing was performed on PBMCs or T cells enriched from blood (not recorded which). These receptors were collected from a woman between 45 and 65 years old who had recovered from COVID-19.

The genes are TRBV21-1 and TRBJ1-1; no check of the table's D call, TRBD1, against the DNA was made. TRBV21-1 is a listed pseudogene. The CDR3 is 16 residues long. CDR3 in amino acids: CASSKVVDSPNTEAFF. DNA for the CDR3: TGTGCCAGCAGCAAAGTCGTGGACAGCCCGAACACTGAAGCTTTCTTT.

V gene TRBV30 combines with J gene TRBJ1-5, with D unresolved. Germline V gene sequence: CDR1 GTSNPN, CDR2 SVGIG (reference sequence). This CDR3 comprises 15 residues. V lost 4 bases and J 0 bases, leaving 13 bases between the germline ends. CDR3 sequence reads: CAWTSRGRSNQPQHF. CDR3 DNA sequence: TGTGCCTGGACCTCGCGGGGTCGTAGCAATCAGCCCCAGCATTTT.

This chain connects TRBV19 to TRBJ1-3; D possibly corresponds to TRBD1 (5 bases). The germline V gene has CDR1 LNHDA and CDR2 SQIVND (reference sequence). This CDR3 has 15 residues. The V end lost 7 bases, the J end lost 0 bases, and 13 bases lay between the germline ends. CDR3 amino acids: CASIGRDNSGNTIYF. CDR3 nucleotide sequence: TGTGCCAGTATTGGCAGGGATAACTCTGGAAACACCATATATTTT.

This clone was picked up one time. V gene TRBV3-1 (or the pseudogene TRBV3-2) combines with J gene TRBJ2-1; 10 nucleotides match TRBD2. Trimming removed 4 bases from V and 5 bases from J; junction bases left unmatched: 5. The CDR3 is made up of 15 amino acids. Germline V gives CDR1 LGHDT, CDR2 YNNKEL (reference sequence). In nucleotides, the CDR3 is TGTGCCAGCAGCCCGTCTAGCGGGGGCCACAATGAGCAGTTCTTC. Amino acid sequence: CASSPSSGGHNEQFF.

This clone occurred once. The rearrangement uses TRBV2 and TRBJ1-1; no definite D call. Germline V gene lookup returns CDR1 SNHLY and CDR2 FYNNEI. The germline V and J ends were trimmed by 6 bases and 11 bases, with 22 bases remaining between them. This CDR3 is built from 14 residues. The CDR3 is CASSPGGGHISAFF. In DNA form, the CDR3 reads TGTGCCAGCAGCCCAGGAGGCGGTCATATCTCGGCTTTCTTT. Variable domain in full (rest from reference TRBV2 and TRBJ1-1): EPEVTQTPSHQVTQMGQEVILRCVPISNHLYFYWYRQILGQKVEFLVSFYNNEISEKSEIFDDQFSVERPDGSNFTLKIRSTKLEDSAMYFCASSPGGGHISAFFGQGTRLTVV.

The chain carries TRBV19 and TRBJ1-6; perhaps TRBD1 as D (6 bases). Germline V gives CDR1 LNHDA, CDR2 SQIVND (reference sequence). V lost 5 bases and J 3 bases, leaving 14 bases between the germline ends. CDR3 length equals 16 residues. CDR3 region: CASSSTSGHYNSPLHF. The CDR3 DNA sequence: TGTGCCAGTAGTTCAACTTCGGGACACTATAATTCACCCCTCCACTTT.

This sequence joins TRBV11-2 and TRBJ2-7; D is uncertain. Trimming took off 1 base at V and 7 bases at J, with 11 bases between the two ends. This CDR3 is 13 amino acids long. In germline, CDR1 is SGHAT, CDR2 FQNNGV. The CDR3 protein is CASSLGPIYEQYF. The CDR3 DNA is TGTGCCAGCAGCTTAGGCCCAATCTATGAGCAGTACTTC.

CDR3: CASSQYTGGQETQYF. CDR3 bases: TGCGCCAGCAGCCAATACACAGGGGGCCAAGAGACCCAGTACTTC. This rearrangement joins TRBV4-3 to TRBJ2-5, with 8 bases aligning to TRBD1. CDR3 length: 15 amino acids. V trimming: 2 bases; J trimming: 1 base; junction bases outside the gene matches: 3. The germline V gene encodes CDR1 LGHNA and CDR2 YSLEER.

V and J are TRBV18 and TRBJ2-7, with D possibly TRBD1 on 6 matching bases. The CDR3 is 17 residues long. The germline gives CDR1 KGHSH, CDR2 LQKENI. Trimming took off 3 bases at V and 1 base at J, with 19 bases between the two ends. The chain's CDR3 is CASSPGKTGQLSYEQYF. The CDR3 DNA reads as TGTGCCAGCTCACCCGGGAAGACGGGACAATTGTCCTACGAGCAGTACTTC.

The chain uses TRBV24-1 and TRBJ2-3, with a possible D match to TRBD2 (6 bases). V lost 2 bases, J lost 0 bases, and 11 bases lay in between. CDR3 length equals 16 residues. The germline CDR1 and CDR2 sequences are KGHDR and SFDVKD. This CDR3 is CATSDWGLSSTDTQYF. The CDR3 region has the DNA TGTGCCACCAGTGATTGGGGACTGTCTAGCACAGATACGCAGTATTTT.